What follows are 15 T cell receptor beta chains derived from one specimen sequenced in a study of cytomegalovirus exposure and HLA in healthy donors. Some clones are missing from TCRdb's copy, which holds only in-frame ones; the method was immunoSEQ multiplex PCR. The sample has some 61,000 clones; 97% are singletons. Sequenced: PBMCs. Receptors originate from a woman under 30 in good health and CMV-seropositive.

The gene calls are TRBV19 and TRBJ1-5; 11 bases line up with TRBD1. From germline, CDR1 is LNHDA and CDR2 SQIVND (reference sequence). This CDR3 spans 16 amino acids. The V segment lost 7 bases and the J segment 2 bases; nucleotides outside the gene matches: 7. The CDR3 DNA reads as TGTGCCAGTACCCGGACAGGGGGCAATCGCAATCAGCCCCAGCATTTT. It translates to CASTRTGGNRNQPQHF.

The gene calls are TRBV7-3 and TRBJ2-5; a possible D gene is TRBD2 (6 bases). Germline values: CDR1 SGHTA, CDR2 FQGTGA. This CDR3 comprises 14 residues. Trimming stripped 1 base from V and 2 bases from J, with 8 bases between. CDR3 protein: CASSLSGGQETQYF. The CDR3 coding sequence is TGTGCCAGCAGCTTAAGTGGGGGGCAAGAGACCCAGTACTTC.

CDR3 nucleotide sequence: TGTGCCAGCAGCCAAGGAAGGTCTAGCAGGAATGAGCAGTTCTTC. It translates to CASSQGRSSRNEQFF. The chain employs TRBV14 and TRBJ2-1; the D gene is possibly TRBD2 (5 bases). Between the trimmed V and J ends, which lost 1 base and 7 bases, there was a span of 14 bases. CDR1 and CDR2 (germline): SGHDN, FVKESK. The CDR3 is 15 residues long.

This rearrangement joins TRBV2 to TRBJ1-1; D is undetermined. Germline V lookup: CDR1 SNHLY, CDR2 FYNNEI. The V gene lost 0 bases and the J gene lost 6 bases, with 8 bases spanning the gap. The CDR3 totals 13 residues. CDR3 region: CASSEASGAEAFF. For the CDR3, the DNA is TGTGCCAGCAGTGAAGCTTCCGGGGCTGAAGCTTTCTTT. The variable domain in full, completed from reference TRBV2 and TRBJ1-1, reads EPEVTQTPSHQVTQMGQEVILRCVPISNHLYFYWYRQILGQKVEFLVSFYNNEISEKSEIFDDQFSVERPDGSNFTLKIRSTKLEDSAMYFCASSEASGAEAFFGQGTRLTVV.

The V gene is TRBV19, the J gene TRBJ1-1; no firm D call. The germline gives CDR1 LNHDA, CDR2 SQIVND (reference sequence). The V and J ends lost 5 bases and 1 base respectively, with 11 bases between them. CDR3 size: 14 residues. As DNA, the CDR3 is TGTGCCAGTAGTTTTGCCGGGAGGAACACTGAAGCTTTCTTT. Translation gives CASSFAGRNTEAFF.

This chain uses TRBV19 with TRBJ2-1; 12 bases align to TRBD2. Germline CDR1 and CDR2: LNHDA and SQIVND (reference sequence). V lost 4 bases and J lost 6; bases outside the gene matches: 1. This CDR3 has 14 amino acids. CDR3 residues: CASSRLAGANEQFF. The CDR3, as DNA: TGTGCCAGTAGTAGACTAGCGGGGGCCAATGAGCAGTTCTTC. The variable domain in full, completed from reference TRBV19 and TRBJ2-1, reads DGGITQSPKYLFRKEGQNVTLSCEQNLNHDAMYWYRQDPGQGLRLIYYSQIVNDFQKGDIAEGYSVSREKKESFPLTVTSAQKNPTAFYLCASSRLAGANEQFFGPGTRLTVL.

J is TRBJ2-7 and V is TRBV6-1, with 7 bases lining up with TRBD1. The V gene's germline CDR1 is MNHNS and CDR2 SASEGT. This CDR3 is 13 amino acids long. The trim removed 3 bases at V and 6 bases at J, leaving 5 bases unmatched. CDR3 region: CASSERDSSEQYF. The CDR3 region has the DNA TGTGCCAGCAGTGAGAGGGACAGTAGCGAGCAGTACTTC.

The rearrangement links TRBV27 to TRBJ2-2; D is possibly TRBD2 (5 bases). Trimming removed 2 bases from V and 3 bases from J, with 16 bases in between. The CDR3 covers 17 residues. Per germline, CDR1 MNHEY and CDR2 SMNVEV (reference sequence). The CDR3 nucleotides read TGTGCCAGCAGTTTACCATTCGGACCCGGGGACACCGGGGAGCTGTTTTTT. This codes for CASSLPFGPGDTGELFF.

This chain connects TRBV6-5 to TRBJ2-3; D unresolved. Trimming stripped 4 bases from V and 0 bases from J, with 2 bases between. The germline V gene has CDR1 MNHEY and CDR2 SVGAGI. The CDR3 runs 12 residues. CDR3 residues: CASSSSTDTQYF. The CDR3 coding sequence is TGTGCCAGCAGTTCTAGCACAGATACGCAGTATTTT.

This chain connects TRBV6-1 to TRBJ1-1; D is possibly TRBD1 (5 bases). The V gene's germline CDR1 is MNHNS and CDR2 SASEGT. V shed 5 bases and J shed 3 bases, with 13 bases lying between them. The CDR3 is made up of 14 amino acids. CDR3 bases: TGTGCCAGCAGTTCAACAGGAGCCGACACTGAAGCTTTCTTT. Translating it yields CASSSTGADTEAFF.

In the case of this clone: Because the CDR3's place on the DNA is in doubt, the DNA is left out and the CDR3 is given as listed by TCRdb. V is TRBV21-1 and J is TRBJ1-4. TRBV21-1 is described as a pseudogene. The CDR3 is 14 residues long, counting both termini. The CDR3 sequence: CASSKSPLWEKLFF.

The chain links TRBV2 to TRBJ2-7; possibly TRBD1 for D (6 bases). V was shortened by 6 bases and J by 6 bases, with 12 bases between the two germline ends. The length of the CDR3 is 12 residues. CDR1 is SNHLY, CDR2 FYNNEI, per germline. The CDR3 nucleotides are TGTGCCAGCAGCATAAACAGGGCCGAGCAGTACTTC. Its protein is CASSINRAEQYF.

Here the CDR3 DNA reads TGTGCCAGCAGCTCTGACAGGTACAATGAGCAGTTCTTC. Translating gives CASSSDRYNEQFF. This chain connects TRBV7-6 to TRBJ2-1; tentatively, D is TRBD1 (6 bases). CDR1 and CDR2 from the germline V gene are SGHVS and FNYEAQ. CDR3 length equals 13 residues. Trimming cost V 4 bases and J 4 bases, with 8 bases left between them.

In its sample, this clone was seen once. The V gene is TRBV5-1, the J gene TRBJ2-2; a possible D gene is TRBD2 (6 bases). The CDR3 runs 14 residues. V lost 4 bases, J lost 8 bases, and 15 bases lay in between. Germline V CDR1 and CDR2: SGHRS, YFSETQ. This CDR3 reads CASSEIAEGGELFF. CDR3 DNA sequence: TGCGCCAGCAGCGAAATAGCGGAGGGGGGGGAGCTGTTTTTT.

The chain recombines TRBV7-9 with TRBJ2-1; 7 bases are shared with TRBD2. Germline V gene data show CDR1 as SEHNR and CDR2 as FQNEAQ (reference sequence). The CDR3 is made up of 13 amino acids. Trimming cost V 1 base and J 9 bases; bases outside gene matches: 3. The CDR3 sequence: CASSLGGSGEQFF. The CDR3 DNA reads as TGTGCCAGCAGCTTAGGCGGGAGCGGTGAGCAGTTCTTC.